The present T cell receptor (beta chain) was sequenced within a study of cytomegalovirus exposure and HLA in healthy donors. PCR amplification relied on 60 Vbeta primers (plus 13 Jbeta primers). Assay used: immunoSEQ multiplex PCR; TCRdb lists only in-frame clones, some missing. In all, the sample yields about 65,000 clones. Points from the study as a whole: An apparent linkage of common viral pathogens to several of the most significant clusters emerged in a later analysis. Per published accounts, TCR beta sequences correctly predicted the HLA-A and HLA-B alleles of most subjects. In an earlier analysis, about 87% or about 30%: the productive usage of most TCR beta V segments. Within the data, a cluster of highly shared sequence variants was likely a sequencing artifact.

Regarding this clone: Its specificity is unknown.

Germline lookup yields CDR1 SGHTS and CDR2 YDEGEE. This CDR3 is 14 amino acids long. Trimming left V 0 bases short and J 6 bases short, with 12 bases between. The V call is TRBV5-8, the J call TRBJ1-1, with D uncertain. The specimen sequenced was PBMCs. This clonotype originated in a boy younger than 18 in good health and CMV-seronegative. The CDR3, as DNA: TGTGCCAGCAGCTTGGGAGGGTATGTCGCTGAAGCTTTCTTT. It encodes CASSLGGYVAEAFF.